Included here is one T cell receptor beta chain sequence, with context. The data stem from a study of blood T cell repertoires in COVID-19. About the study: Sample material is recorded as cDNA or gDNA derived from T cells, B-cell-depleted T cells, or PBMCs.

As processed by the authors: Estimation of nucleated cell counts relied on the amplification of reference gene primers. Method: immunoSEQ multiplex PCR; TCRdb's copy keeps in-frame clones and lacks some. The V and J calls and clone size are taken from that table; D and trimming were inferred from the DNA. This table holds some 120,000 clones, roughly three quarters found once. The CDR3 is 14 amino acids. Germline lookup yields CDR1 MNHNY and CDR2 SVGAGI (reference sequence). V was clipped by 7 bases and J by 3 bases; unmatched bases: 6. The genes are TRBV6-6 and TRBJ2-7; 10 positions agree with TRBD1. The material sequenced was peripheral blood. The clonotype was recovered from a human donor in a cohort sampled during active COVID-19. The CDR3 here is CASTLGQGNYEQYF. The DNA of the CDR3 is TGTGCCAGCACCCTGGGACAGGGGAACTACGAGCAGTACTTC.